This T cell receptor beta chain emerged from a study of blood T cell repertoires in COVID-19. The table came from immunoSEQ multiplex PCR; TCRdb's copy has only in-frame clones and leaves some out. The sample yields 120,000 or so clones, around nine tenths seen once. This clone was seen only once. The ends lost 4 bases at V and 7 bases at J; junction bases unmatched: 6. Looked up from germline, CDR1 is SGHNT and CDR2 is YYREEE (reference sequence). The CDR3 length is 14 residues. The chain links TRBV5-4 to TRBJ2-1; 9 bases agree with TRBD1. Sequences were obtained from peripheral blood. The receptor comes from a man aged 50 or older with active COVID-19. DNA of the CDR3: TGTGCCAGCAGCCCGCCGGGACAGGGAAATGAGCAGTTCTTC. It translates to CASSPPGQGNEQFF. Combining the CDR3 with reference TRBV5-4 and TRBJ2-1 gives the whole variable domain ETGVTQSPTHLIKTRGQQVTLRCSSQSGHNTVSWYQQALGQGPQFIFQYYREEENGRGNFPPRFSGLQFPNYSSELNVNALELDDSALYLCASSPPGQGNEQFFGPGTRLTVL.